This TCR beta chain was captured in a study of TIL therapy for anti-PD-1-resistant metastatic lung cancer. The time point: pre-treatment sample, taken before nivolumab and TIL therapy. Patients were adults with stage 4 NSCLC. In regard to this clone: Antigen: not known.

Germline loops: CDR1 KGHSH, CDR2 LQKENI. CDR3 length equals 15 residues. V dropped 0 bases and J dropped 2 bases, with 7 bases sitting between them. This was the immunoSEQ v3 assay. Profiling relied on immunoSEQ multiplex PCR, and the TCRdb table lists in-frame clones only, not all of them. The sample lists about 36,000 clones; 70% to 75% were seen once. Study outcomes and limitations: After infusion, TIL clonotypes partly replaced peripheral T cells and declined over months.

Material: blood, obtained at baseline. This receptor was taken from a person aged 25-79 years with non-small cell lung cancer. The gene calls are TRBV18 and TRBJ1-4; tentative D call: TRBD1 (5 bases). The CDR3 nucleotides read TGTGCCAGCTCACCACCGGGGCACACTAATGAAAAACTGTTTTTT. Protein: CASSPPGHTNEKLFF.